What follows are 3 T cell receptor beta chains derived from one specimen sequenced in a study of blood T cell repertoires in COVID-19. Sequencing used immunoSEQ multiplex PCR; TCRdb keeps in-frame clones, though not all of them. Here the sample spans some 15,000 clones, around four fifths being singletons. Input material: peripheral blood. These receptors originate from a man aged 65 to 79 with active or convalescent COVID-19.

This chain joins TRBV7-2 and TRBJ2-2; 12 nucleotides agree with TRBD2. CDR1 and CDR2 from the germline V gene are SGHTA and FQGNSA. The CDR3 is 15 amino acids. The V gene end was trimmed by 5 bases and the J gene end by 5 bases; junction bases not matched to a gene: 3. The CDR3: CASSPGLAGTGELFF. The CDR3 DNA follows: TGTGCCAGCAGCCCGGGACTAGCGGGTACCGGGGAGCTGTTTTTT.

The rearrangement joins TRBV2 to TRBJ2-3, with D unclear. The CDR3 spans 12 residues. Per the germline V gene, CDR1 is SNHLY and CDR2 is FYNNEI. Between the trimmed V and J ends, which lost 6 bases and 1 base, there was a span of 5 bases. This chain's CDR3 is CASSERTDTQYF. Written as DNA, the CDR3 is TGTGCCAGCAGCGAGCGCACAGATACGCAGTATTTT. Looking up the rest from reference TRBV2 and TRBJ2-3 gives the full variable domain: EPEVTQTPSHQVTQMGQEVILRCVPISNHLYFYWYRQILGQKVEFLVSFYNNEISEKSEIFDDQFSVERPDGSNFTLKIRSTKLEDSAMYFCASSERTDTQYFGPGTRLTVL.

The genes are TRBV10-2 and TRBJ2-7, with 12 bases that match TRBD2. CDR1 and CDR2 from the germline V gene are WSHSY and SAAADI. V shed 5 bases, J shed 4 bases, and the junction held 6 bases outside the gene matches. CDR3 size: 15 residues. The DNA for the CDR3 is TGCGCCAGCAGTCCCCGACTAGCGGGGGTTTACGAGCAGTACTTC. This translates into CASSPRLAGVYEQYF.